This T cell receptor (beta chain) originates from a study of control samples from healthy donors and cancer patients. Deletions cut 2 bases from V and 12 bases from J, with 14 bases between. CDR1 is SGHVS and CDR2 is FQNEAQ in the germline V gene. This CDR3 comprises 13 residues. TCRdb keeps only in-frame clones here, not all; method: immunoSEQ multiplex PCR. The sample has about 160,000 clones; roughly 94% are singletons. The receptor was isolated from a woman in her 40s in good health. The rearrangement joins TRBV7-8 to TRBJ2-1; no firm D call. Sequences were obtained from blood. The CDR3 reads CASSLMRAQGQFF. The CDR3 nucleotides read TGTGCCAGCAGCTTAATGAGAGCCCAAGGGCAGTTCTTC.